These 3 T cell receptor beta chains share one sample of origin, sequenced in a study of blood T cell repertoires in COVID-19. The table came from immunoSEQ multiplex PCR; TCRdb's copy has only in-frame clones and leaves some out. The sample contains about 100,000 clones, 70% to 90% of which appear only once. Sequenced: peripheral blood. These receptors were taken from a woman between 25 and 40 years old with acute or convalescent COVID-19.

The chain uses TRBV30 and TRBJ1-6, with D unclear. The CDR3 is 15 amino acids. V was trimmed by 6 bases and J by 8 bases, leaving 20 bases between them. Germline CDR1 and CDR2: GTSNPN and SVGIG (reference sequence). CDR3 DNA sequence: TGTGCCTGCCAACAATTAGAGGGTAGGGATTCACCCCTCCACTTT. It specifies CACQQLEGRDSPLHF.

This clone was recorded once. This rearrangement joins TRBV27 to TRBJ2-1; D perhaps matches TRBD2 (5 bases). The V gene lost 3 bases and the J gene lost 2 bases, with 8 bases spanning the gap. This CDR3 comprises 14 residues. Germline assignment: CDR1 MNHEY and CDR2 SMNVEV (reference sequence). The CDR3 spells CASSFGVPYNEQFF. CDR3 nucleotide sequence: TGTGCCAGCAGTTTCGGGGTCCCCTACAATGAGCAGTTCTTC.

The chain couples TRBV5-1 to TRBJ1-1, with D possibly matching TRBD1 (5 bases). V lost 4 bases and J lost 6, with 10 bases in between. Germline loops: CDR1 SGHRS, CDR2 YFSETQ. This CDR3 contains 12 residues. This CDR3 is CASSTDSAEAFF. The CDR3 DNA reads TGCGCCAGCAGCACTGACAGCGCTGAAGCTTTCTTT.